What follows are 18 T cell receptor beta chains derived from one specimen sequenced in a study of CD8 T cells in Susac syndrome. Reverse transcription of roughly 0.45 to 1 ug RNA used random hexamers. TCRdb fed the immunoSEQ multiplex PCR reads into MiXCR, producing one record per CDR3 protein. The sample contains approximately 210,000 distinct CDR3 sequences, less than 95% of which appear only once. The specimen sequenced was CD4+ T cells from PBMCs. All receptors come from a human donor with Susac syndrome.

V is TRBV6-2 or TRBV6-3 and J is TRBJ2-7; no clear D. Germline V gives CDR1 MNHEY, CDR2 SVGEGT. The V and J ends lost 5 bases and 4 bases respectively, with 6 bases between them. CDR3 length: 11 residues. The CDR3 nucleotides read TGTGCCAGCAGTGGCCGGTACGAGCAGTACTTC. Translation gives CASSGRYEQYF.

V is TRBV19 and J is TRBJ1-1; 9 nucleotides agree with TRBD1. The V segment lost 3 bases and the J segment 2 bases; nucleotides outside the gene matches: 1. From germline, CDR1 is LNHDA and CDR2 SQIVND (reference sequence). The length of the CDR3 is 14 residues. The CDR3 sequence: CASSMGQGNTEAFF. In DNA, the CDR3 is TGTGCCAGTAGTATGGGACAGGGAAACACTGAAGCTTTCTTT.

The V call is TRBV30, the J call TRBJ2-1, with TRBD2 identical over 15 bases. The CDR3 sequence is 19 residues long. V dropped 5 bases and J dropped 1; count of bases not matched to a gene: 12. Germline CDR1 reads GTSNPN; CDR2 reads SVGIG (reference sequence). The CDR3 region is CAWGTGTSGGSQSYNEQFF. CDR3 DNA: TGTGCCTGGGGAACCGGGACTAGCGGGGGGTCGCAGTCCTACAATGAGCAGTTCTTC.

The chain has TRBV6-2 or TRBV6-3 and TRBJ1-3; D not resolved. Trimming pared 5 bases from V and 0 bases from J, leaving 11 bases between. The CDR3 spans 15 residues. Germline CDR1 and CDR2: MNHEY and SVGEGT. Here the CDR3 reads CASSPGPISGNTIYF. In nucleotides, the CDR3 is TGTGCCAGCAGTCCCGGACCGATCTCTGGAAACACCATATATTTT.

V gene TRBV6-5 combines with J gene TRBJ2-3; D not certain. The CDR3 is 13 residues long. V was shortened by 8 bases and J by 2 bases, with 11 bases between the two germline ends. Germline loops: CDR1 MNHEY, CDR2 SVGAGI. This chain's CDR3 is CASSEISTDTQYF. The CDR3 DNA reads TGTGCCAGCTCGGAAATCTCCACAGATACGCAGTATTTT.

V usage is TRBV12-3 or TRBV12-4 and J usage is TRBJ1-5; possibly TRBD1 for D (5 bases). V was clipped by 4 bases and J by 5 bases, with 12 bases between them. The CDR3 runs 14 residues. This CDR3 reads CASSSLGGYQPQHF. Written as DNA, the CDR3 is TGTGCCAGCAGTTCTTTGGGGGGTTATCAGCCCCAGCATTTT.

This rearrangement joins TRBV7-2 to TRBJ2-1; D call uncertain. Germline CDR1 SGHTA, CDR2 FQGNSA. The CDR3 length is 14 residues. V lost 2 bases and J lost 2, with 7 bases in between. CDR3 loop: CASSLKQAYNEQFF. As DNA, the CDR3 is TGTGCCAGCAGCTTAAAACAAGCCTACAATGAGCAGTTCTTC.

V and J are TRBV20-1 and TRBJ2-2, with 8 bases fitting TRBD1. This CDR3 region has 14 residues. Trimming cost V 4 bases and J 1 base; bases outside gene matches: 2. Germline CDR1 and CDR2: DFQATT and SNEGSKA (reference sequence). As DNA, the CDR3 is TGCAGTGCTAACGGACAGGGGAACACCGGGGAGCTGTTTTTT. This encodes CSANGQGNTGELFF.

This sequence joins TRBV9 and TRBJ1-2, with 7 nucleotides matching TRBD1. J gave up 7 bases and V 2 bases, and 5 bases lay outside the gene matches. CDR1 is SGDLS and CDR2 is YYNGEE in the germline V gene. CDR3 length equals 13 residues. This CDR3 reads CASSVRTGSGYTF. The CDR3 bases are TGTGCCAGCAGCGTTCGGACAGGCAGTGGCTACACCTTC.

The rearrangement joins TRBV5-1 to TRBJ2-2; TRBD1 is a possible D gene (5 bases). CDR1 is SGHRS and CDR2 is YFSETQ in the germline V gene. With 1 base removed from V and 3 bases from J, the gap between germline ends came to 13 bases. The CDR3 sequence is 16 residues long. The CDR3 loop reads CASSLISDSYTGELFF. The CDR3 nucleotides are TGCGCCAGCAGCTTGATTTCCGACAGCTACACCGGGGAGCTGTTTTTT. Filled out from reference TRBV5-1 and TRBJ2-2, the complete variable domain reads KAGVTQTPRYLIKTRGQQVTLSCSPISGHRSVSWYQQTPGQGLQFLFEYFSETQRNKGNFPGRFSGRQFSNSRSEMNVSTLELGDSALYLCASSLISDSYTGELFFGEGSRLTVL.

The CDR3 sequence is CAWSVSRTGLSYEQYF. Here the CDR3 DNA reads TGTGCCTGGAGTGTATCTCGAACAGGGTTATCCTACGAGCAGTACTTC. The rearrangement joins TRBV30 to TRBJ2-7, with a weak D call TRBD1 (6 bases). Germline CDR1 is GTSNPN and CDR2 is SVGIG (reference sequence). The CDR3 is 16 residues long. Trimming removed 0 bases at V and 1 base at J, with 16 bases between.

V gene TRBV12-3 or TRBV12-4 combines with J gene TRBJ1-6; possibly TRBD1 for D (6 bases). This CDR3 has 14 amino acids. V was cut by 2 bases and J by 8 bases, with 10 bases left in between. The CDR3 coding sequence is TGTGCCAGCAGTTTACACAGGGAGGATTCACCCCTCCACTTT. Its translation: CASSLHREDSPLHF.

The chain is built from TRBV6-4 and TRBJ1-2; possible D gene TRBD1, 5 bases. This CDR3 spans 13 amino acids. CDR1 is MRHNA, CDR2 SNTAGT, per germline. V lost 0 bases, J lost 8 bases, and 10 bases lay in between. CDR3 sequence reads: CASSDSRGRGYTF. CDR3 DNA sequence: TGTGCCAGCAGTGACTCGAGGGGCCGGGGCTACACCTTC.

CDR3 loop: CATSDPDRFQETQYF. Written as DNA, the CDR3 is TGTGCCACCAGTGATCCGGACAGATTTCAAGAGACCCAGTACTTC. The chain couples TRBV24-1 to TRBJ2-5; D is possibly TRBD1 (6 bases). Looked up from germline, CDR1 is KGHDR and CDR2 is SFDVKD. The CDR3 loop spans 15 amino acids. V lost 3 bases to trimming and J lost 2 bases, with 12 bases between them.

CDR3 loop: CASRLTQSGTEAFF. CDR3 nucleotide sequence: TGTGCCAGCAGATTAACCCAATCCGGCACTGAAGCTTTCTTT. The chain carries TRBV27 and TRBJ1-1, with no clear D. There are 14 residues in the CDR3. Trimming cost V 6 bases and J 4 bases, with 15 bases left between them. The germline V gene has CDR1 MNHEY and CDR2 SMNVEV (reference sequence).

The chain carries TRBV20-1 and TRBJ1-5; tentative D call: TRBD1 (5 bases). Trimming pared 0 bases from V and 0 bases from J, leaving 9 bases between. Germline-derived CDR1 and CDR2 are DFQATT and SNEGSKA (reference sequence). This CDR3 is 15 amino acids long. The CDR3 protein is CSAREGRYSNQPQHF. CDR3 DNA sequence: TGCAGTGCTAGAGAGGGGCGTTATAGCAATCAGCCCCAGCATTTT.

The J gene is TRBJ1-1, the V gene TRBV30; no definite D call. The V end was cut by 0 bases, the J end by 1 base, with 6 bases between. CDR1 and CDR2 from the germline V gene are GTSNPN and SVGIG (reference sequence). This CDR3 has 13 residues. The chain's CDR3 is CAWSVNGNTEAFF. The CDR3 nucleotides read TGTGCCTGGAGTGTAAACGGGAACACTGAAGCTTTCTTT. Full variable domain (rest looked up from reference TRBV30 and TRBJ1-1): SQTIHQWPATLVQPVGSPLSLECTVEGTSNPNLYWYRQAAGRGLQLLFYSVGIGQISSEVPQNLSASRPQDRQFILSSKKLLLSDSGFYLCAWSVNGNTEAFFGQGTRLTVV.

A single count supports this clonotype. The chain joins TRBV9 to TRBJ2-5, with TRBD1 matching over 7 bases. The length of the CDR3 is 15 residues. The germline CDR1 and CDR2 sequences are SGDLS and YYNGEE. The V segment lost 0 bases and the J segment 4 bases; nucleotides outside the gene matches: 6. CDR3 in DNA: TGTGCCAGCAGCGTAGGAGGGGACAGTAGAGAGACCCAGTACTTC. It yields the protein CASSVGGDSRETQYF.